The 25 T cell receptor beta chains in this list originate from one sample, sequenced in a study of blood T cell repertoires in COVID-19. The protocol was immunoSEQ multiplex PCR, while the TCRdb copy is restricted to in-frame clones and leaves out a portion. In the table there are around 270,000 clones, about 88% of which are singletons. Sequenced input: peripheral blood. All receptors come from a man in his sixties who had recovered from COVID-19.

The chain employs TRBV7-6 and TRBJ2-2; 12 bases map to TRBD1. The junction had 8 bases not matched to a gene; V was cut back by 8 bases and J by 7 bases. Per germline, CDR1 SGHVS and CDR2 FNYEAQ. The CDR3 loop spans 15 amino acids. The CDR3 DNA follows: TGTGCCAGCGCGGTGGGGACAGGGGGCGGCGGGGAGCTGTTTTTT. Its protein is CASAVGTGGGGELFF.

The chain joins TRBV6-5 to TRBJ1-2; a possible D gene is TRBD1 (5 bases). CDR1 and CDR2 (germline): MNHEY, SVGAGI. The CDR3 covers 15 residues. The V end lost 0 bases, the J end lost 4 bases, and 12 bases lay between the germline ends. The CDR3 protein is CASSYSGGSGYGYTF. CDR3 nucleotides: TGTGCCAGCAGTTACTCGGGGGGATCGGGCTATGGCTACACCTTC.

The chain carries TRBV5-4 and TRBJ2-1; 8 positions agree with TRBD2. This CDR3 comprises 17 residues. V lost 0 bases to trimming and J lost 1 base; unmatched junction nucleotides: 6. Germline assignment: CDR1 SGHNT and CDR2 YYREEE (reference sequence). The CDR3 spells CASSLGSRGGSYNEQFF. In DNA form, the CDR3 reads TGTGCCAGCAGCTTGGGGTCCCGGGGGGGATCCTACAATGAGCAGTTCTTC.

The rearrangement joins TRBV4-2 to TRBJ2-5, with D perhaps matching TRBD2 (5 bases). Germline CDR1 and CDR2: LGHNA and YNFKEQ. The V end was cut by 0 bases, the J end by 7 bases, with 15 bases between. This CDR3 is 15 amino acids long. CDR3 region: CASSQEPLELGTQYF. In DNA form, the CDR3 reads TGTGCCAGCAGCCAAGAGCCGCTGGAACTAGGGACCCAGTACTTC.

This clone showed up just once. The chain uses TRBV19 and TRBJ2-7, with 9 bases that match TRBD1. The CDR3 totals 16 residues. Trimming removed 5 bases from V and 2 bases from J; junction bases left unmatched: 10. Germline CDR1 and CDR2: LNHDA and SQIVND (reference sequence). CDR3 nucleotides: TGTGCCAGTAGTGCTTCAACAGGGGGCGCCCCCTACGAGCAGTACTTC. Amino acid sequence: CASSASTGGAPYEQYF.

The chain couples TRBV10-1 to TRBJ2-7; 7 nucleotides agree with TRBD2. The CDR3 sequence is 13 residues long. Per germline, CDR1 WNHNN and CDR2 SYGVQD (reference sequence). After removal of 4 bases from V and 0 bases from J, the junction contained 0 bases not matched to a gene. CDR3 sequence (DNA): TGCGCCAGCAGTGCGGGGGGCTCCTACGAGCAGTACTTC. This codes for CASSAGGSYEQYF.

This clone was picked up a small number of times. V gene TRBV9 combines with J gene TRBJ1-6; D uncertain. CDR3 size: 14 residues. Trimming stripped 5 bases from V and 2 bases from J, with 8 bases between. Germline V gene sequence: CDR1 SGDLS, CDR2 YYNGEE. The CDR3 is CASRSGTYNSPLHF. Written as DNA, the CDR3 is TGTGCCAGCAGGTCGGGGACCTATAATTCACCCCTCCACTTT. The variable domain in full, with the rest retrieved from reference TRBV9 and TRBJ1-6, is DSGVTQTPKHLITATGQRVTLRCSPRSGDLSVYWYQQSLDQGLQFLIQYYNGEERAKGNILERFSAQQFPDLHSELNLSSLELGDSALYFCASRSGTYNSPLHFGNGTRLTVT.

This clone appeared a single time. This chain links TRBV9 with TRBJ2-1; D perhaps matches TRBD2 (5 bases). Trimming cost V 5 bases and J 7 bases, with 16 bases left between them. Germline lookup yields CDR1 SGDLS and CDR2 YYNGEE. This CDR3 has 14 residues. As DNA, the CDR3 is TGTGCCAGCAGTTCCAGTAGTTCGGGAAATGAGCAGTTCTTC. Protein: CASSSSSSGNEQFF.

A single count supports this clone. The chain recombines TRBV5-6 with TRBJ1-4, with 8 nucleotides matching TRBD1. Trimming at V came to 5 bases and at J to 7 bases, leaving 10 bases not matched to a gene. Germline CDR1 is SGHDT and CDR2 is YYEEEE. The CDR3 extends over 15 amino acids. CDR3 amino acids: CASSLRQGISEKLFF. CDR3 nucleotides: TGTGCCAGCAGTTTACGACAGGGGATTAGTGAAAAACTGTTTTTT.

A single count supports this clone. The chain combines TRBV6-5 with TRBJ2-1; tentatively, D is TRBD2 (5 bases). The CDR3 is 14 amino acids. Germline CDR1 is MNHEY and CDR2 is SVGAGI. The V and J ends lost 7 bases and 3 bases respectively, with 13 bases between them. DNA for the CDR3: TGTGCCAGCACCAAGGACTTGATCTACAATGAGCAGTTCTTC. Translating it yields CASTKDLIYNEQFF.

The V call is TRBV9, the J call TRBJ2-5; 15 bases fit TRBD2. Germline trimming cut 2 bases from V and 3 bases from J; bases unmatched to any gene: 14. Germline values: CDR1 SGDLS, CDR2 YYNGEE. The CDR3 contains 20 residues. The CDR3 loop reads CASSVVARGLAGGLEETQYF. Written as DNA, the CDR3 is TGTGCCAGCAGCGTTGTAGCTAGGGGACTAGCGGGGGGCTTAGAAGAGACCCAGTACTTC.

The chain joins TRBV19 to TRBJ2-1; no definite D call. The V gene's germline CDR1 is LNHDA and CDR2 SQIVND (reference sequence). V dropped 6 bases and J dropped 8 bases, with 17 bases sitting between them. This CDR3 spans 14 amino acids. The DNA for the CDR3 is TGTGCCAGTAGCCTGACATGGGTGACGGATGAGCAGTTCTTC. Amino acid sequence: CASSLTWVTDEQFF.

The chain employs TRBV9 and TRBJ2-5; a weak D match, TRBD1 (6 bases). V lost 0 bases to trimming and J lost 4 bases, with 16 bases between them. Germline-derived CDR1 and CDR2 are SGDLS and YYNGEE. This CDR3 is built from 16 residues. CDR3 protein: CASSVEGRGSRETQYF. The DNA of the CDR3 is TGTGCCAGCAGCGTAGAGGGAAGGGGGAGTCGAGAGACCCAGTACTTC.

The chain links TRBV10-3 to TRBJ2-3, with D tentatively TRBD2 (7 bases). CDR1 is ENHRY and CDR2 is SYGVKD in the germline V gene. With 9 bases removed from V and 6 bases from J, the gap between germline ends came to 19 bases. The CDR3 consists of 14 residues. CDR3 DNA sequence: TGTGCCATGCAGGGCGGGGGCCTAGGGGATACGCAGTATTTT. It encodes CAMQGGGLGDTQYF.

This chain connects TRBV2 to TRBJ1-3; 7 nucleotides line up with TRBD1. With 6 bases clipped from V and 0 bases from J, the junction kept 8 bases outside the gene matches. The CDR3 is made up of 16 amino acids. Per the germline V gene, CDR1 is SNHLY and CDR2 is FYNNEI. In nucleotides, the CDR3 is TGTGCCAGCAGCCGGACAGGATCTAGCTCTGGAAACACCATATATTTT. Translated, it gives CASSRTGSSSGNTIYF.

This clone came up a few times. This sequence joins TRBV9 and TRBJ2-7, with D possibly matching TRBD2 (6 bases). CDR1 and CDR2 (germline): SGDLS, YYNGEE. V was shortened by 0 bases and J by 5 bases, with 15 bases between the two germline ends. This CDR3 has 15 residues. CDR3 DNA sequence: TGTGCCAGCAGCGTAGGCGGTCTAGCGACTCACGAGCAGTACTTC. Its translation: CASSVGGLATHEQYF.

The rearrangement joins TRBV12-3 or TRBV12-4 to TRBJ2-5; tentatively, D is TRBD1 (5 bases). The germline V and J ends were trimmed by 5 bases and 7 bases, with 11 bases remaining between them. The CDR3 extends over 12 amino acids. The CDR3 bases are TGTGCCAGCAGTCCCGACAGTCCGACCCAGTACTTC. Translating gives CASSPDSPTQYF.

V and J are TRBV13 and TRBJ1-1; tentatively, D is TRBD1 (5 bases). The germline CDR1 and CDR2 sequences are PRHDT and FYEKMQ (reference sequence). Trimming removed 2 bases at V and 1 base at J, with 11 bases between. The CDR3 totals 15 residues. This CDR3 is CASSLSAGGNTEAFF. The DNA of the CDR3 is TGTGCCAGCAGCTTATCGGCGGGGGGGAACACTGAAGCTTTCTTT.

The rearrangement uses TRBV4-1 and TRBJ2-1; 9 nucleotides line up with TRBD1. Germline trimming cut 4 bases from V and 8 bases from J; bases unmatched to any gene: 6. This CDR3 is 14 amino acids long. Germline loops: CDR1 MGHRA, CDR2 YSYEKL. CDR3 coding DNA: TGCGCCAGCAGCCTAAGGGACAGGGAATATGAGCAGTTCTTC. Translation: CASSLRDREYEQFF.

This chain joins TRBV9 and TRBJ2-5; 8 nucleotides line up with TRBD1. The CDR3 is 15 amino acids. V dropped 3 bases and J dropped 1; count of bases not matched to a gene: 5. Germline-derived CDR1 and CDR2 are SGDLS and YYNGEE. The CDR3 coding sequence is TGTGCCAGCAGCGCCGACAGGGGATCCCAAGAGACCCAGTACTTC. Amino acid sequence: CASSADRGSQETQYF.

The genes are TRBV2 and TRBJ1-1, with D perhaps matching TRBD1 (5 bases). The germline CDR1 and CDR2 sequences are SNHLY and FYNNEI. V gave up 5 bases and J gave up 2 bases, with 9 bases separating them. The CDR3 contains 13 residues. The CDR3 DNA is TGTGCCAGCAGTTACAGGCGTAACACTGAAGCTTTCTTT. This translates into CASSYRRNTEAFF.

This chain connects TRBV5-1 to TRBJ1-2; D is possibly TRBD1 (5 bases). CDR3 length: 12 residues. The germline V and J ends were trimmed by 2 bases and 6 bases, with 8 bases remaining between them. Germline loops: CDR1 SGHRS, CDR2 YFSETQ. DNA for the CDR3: TGCGCCAGCAGCTTACTCAGGGATGGCTACACCTTC. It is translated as CASSLLRDGYTF. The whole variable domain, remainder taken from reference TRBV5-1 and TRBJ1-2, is KAGVTQTPRYLIKTRGQQVTLSCSPISGHRSVSWYQQTPGQGLQFLFEYFSETQRNKGNFPGRFSGRQFSNSRSEMNVSTLELGDSALYLCASSLLRDGYTFGSGTRLTVV.

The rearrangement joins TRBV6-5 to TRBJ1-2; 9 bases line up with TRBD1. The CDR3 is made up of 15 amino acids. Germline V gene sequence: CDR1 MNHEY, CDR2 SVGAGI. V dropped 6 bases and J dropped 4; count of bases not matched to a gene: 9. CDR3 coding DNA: TGTGCCAGCAGAGGAAGACAGGGGGGTCTCTATGGCTACACCTTC. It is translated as CASRGRQGGLYGYTF.

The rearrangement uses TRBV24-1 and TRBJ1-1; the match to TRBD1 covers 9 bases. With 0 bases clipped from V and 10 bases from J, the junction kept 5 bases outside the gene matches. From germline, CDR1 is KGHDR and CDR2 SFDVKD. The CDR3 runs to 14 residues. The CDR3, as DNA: TGTGCCACCAGTGATTTGCGGTCGACAGGGGGAGCTTTCTTT. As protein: CATSDLRSTGGAFF.

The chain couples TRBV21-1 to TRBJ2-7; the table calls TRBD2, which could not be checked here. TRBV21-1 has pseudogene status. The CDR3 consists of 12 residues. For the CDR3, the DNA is TGTGCCAGCAGCACCCCCCCGGACGAGCAGTACTTC. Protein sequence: CASSTPPDEQYF.